This is a list of T cell receptor beta chains from one sample in a study of beta chain features in type 1 diabetes. The protocol was immunoSEQ multiplex PCR, while the TCRdb copy is restricted to in-frame clones and leaves out a portion. The data hold roughly 300,000 clones, with 7% to 10% observed a single time. Sequencing used central memory CD4+ T cells from blood. The receptor set was obtained from a young man with type 1 diabetes. Both conserved end residues are part of each CDR3. The order of the fields is V gene, clone size, J gene, D gene, CDR3 protein, CDR3 DNA. A D gene is named only where the DNA matches it firmly. Clone size is shown for a subset of rows, as once, few, many or a class of expanded clone.

TRBV7-9	few	TRBJ2-4	-	CASSPLRGNIQYF	TGTGCCAGCAGCCCTCTCCGGGGAAACATTCAGTACTTC
TRBV6-6	-	TRBJ1-2	-	CAGHQGIGDYGYTF	TGTGCCGGACATCAGGGCATCGGCGACTATGGCTACACCTTC
TRBV5-1	few	TRBJ2-1	TRBD2	CASSLALAGVNNEQFF	TGCGCCAGCAGCTTGGCCCTAGCGGGGGTCAACAATGAGCAGTTCTTC
TRBV9	few	TRBJ2-3	-	CASSTFTGDTQYF	TGTGCCAGCAGCACTTTCACAGGGGATACGCAGTATTTT
TRBV4-3	few	TRBJ2-2	-	CASSQGFPPGELFF	TGCGCCAGCAGCCAAGGTTTTCCTCCCGGGGAGCTGTTTTTT
TRBV11-2	few	TRBJ2-3	TRBD2	CASSQAGGGADTQYF	TGTGCCAGCAGTCAAGCGGGGGGCGGGGCAGATACGCAGTATTTT
TRBV18	many	TRBJ1-5	-	CASSPGTVYSNQPQHF	TGTGCCAGCTCACCGGGGACGGTGTATAGCAATCAGCCCCAGCATTTT
TRBV5-6	few	TRBJ2-1	TRBD2	CASSLGLADYYNEQFF	TGTGCCAGCAGCTTGGGGCTAGCGGACTACTACAATGAGCAGTTCTTC
TRBV9	few	TRBJ2-2	-	CASSVVGAGTGELFF	TGTGCCAGCAGCGTAGTGGGGGCGGGAACCGGGGAGCTGTTTTTT
TRBV27	few	TRBJ1-1	-	CASSSPSQGRTEAFF	TGTGCCAGCAGTTCCCCGTCCCAGGGTCGCACTGAAGCTTTCTTT
TRBV9	few	TRBJ2-3	TRBD2	CASSEGLAVGTDTQYF	TGTGCCAGCAGCGAGGGACTAGCGGTGGGGACAGATACGCAGTATTTT
TRBV21-1	few	TRBJ2-7	-	CASSLWASNQSYEQYF	TGTGCCAGCAGCCTTTGGGCCTCAAATCAATCCTACGAGCAGTACTTC
TRBV6-1	-	TRBJ1-1	-	CASRSGLGAEAFF	TGTGCCAGCAGGTCGGGCCTGGGCGCGGAAGCTTTCTTT
TRBV28	-	TRBJ2-1	TRBD1	CASSIDRGYIF	TGTGCCAGCAGTATAGACAGGGGATATATCTTC
TRBV9	-	TRBJ1-4	TRBD1	CASSVAAGGERNEKLFF	TGTGCCAGCAGCGTAGCTGCAGGGGGCGAGAGGAATGAAAAACTGTTTTTT
TRBV13	few	TRBJ2-5	-	CASTRRDQETQYF	TGTGCCAGCACCCGGCGGGATCAAGAGACCCAGTACTTC
TRBV11-2	-	TRBJ2-3	TRBD2	CASTSLAGDRGDTQYF	TGTGCCAGCACCTCACTAGCGGGGGATCGAGGAGATACGCAGTATTTT
TRBV29-1	-	TRBJ1-2	TRBD1	CSVVTGAGGYTF	TGCAGCGTCGTTACAGGGGCTGGTGGCTACACCTTC
TRBV5-1	few	TRBJ1-4	TRBD1	CASSQGQESEKLFF	TGCGCCAGCAGCCAGGGACAGGAGAGTGAAAAACTGTTTTTT
TRBV28	few	TRBJ2-3	TRBD2	CASSLAGLAGASDTQYF	TGTGCCAGCAGTCTCGCGGGACTAGCGGGGGCGTCGGATACGCAGTATTTT
TRBV5-5	-	TRBJ2-3	-	CASSAGQPTDTQYF	TGTGCCAGCAGCGCGGGACAGCCCACAGATACGCAGTATTTT
TRBV30	few	TRBJ2-2	-	CARGLGTGELFF	TGTGCCCGGGGGTTAGGCACCGGGGAGCTGTTTTTT
TRBV7-9	few	TRBJ1-3	-	CASSPRGLPGNTIYF	TGTGCCAGCAGCCCCAGGGGTCTGCCTGGAAACACCATATATTTT
TRBV21-1	few	TRBJ2-7	-	CASSTGTNYEQYF	TGTGCCAGCAGTACGGGTACTAACTACGAGCAGTACTTC
TRBV4-3	few	TRBJ2-3	-	CASSQGASTDTQYF	TGCGCCAGCAGCCAAGGTGCCTCCACAGATACGCAGTATTTT
TRBV12-5	-	TRBJ2-2	-	CASGLLRGANTGELFF	TGTGCTAGTGGTTTGCTAAGGGGGGCGAACACCGGGGAGCTGTTTTTT
TRBV11-2	-	TRBJ1-5	-	CASSLDGHRDQPQHF	TGTGCCAGCAGCTTAGATGGTCACAGAGATCAGCCCCAGCATTTT
TRBV7-2	-	TRBJ2-6	-	CASSFRQAGANVLTF	TGTGCCAGCAGCTTCCGACAGGCTGGGGCCAACGTCCTGACTTTC
TRBV5-6	-	TRBJ2-2	TRBD1	CASSSDPGGAGGELFF	TGTGCCAGCAGCTCGGATCCAGGGGGCGCAGGCGGGGAGCTGTTTTTT
TRBV14	few	TRBJ2-7	TRBD2	CASSQVAGRVDF	TGTGCCAGCAGCCAAGTAGCCGGGAGGGTGGATTTC
TRBV7-9	-	TRBJ2-6	-	CASSLAPGLSGANVLTF	TGTGCCAGCAGCTTAGCGCCAGGGTTAAGTGGGGCCAACGTCCTGACTTTC
TRBV29-1	few	TRBJ2-1	-	CSVRYNEQFF	TGCAGCGTTAGGTACAATGAGCAGTTCTTC
TRBV7-2	-	TRBJ2-5	-	CASSLGGGETQYF	TGTGCCAGCAGCTTAGGGGGAGGAGAGACCCAGTACTTC
TRBV7-9	-	TRBJ1-6	TRBD1	CASSFELSTGRNSPLHF	TGTGCCAGCAGCTTTGAACTATCGACAGGGAGAAATTCACCCCTCCACTTT
TRBV19	-	TRBJ1-2	-	CASSIAPTVSYGYTF	TGTGCCAGTAGTATAGCACCGACAGTATCTTATGGCTACACCTTC
TRBV6-1	many	TRBJ2-3	-	CASSGTRLAGPGDTQYF	TGTGCCAGCAGTGGAACGAGGTTGGCGGGGCCGGGAGATACGCAGTATTTT
TRBV2	many	TRBJ2-5	TRBD2	CASSAGEPAETQYF	TGTGCCAGCAGCGCGGGGGAGCCTGCGGAGACCCAGTACTTC
TRBV28	few	TRBJ1-2	-	CASTRPGHNYGYTF	TGTGCCAGCACCCGACCGGGACACAACTATGGCTACACCTTC
TRBV18	-	TRBJ1-6	TRBD1	CASSTMTGGRSPLHF	TGTGCCAGCTCAACAATGACAGGGGGCCGTTCACCCCTCCACTTT
TRBV25-1	-	TRBJ2-3	TRBD1	CASSDPGQGWTDTQYF	TGTGCCAGCAGTGACCCGGGACAGGGGTGGACAGATACGCAGTATTTT
TRBV30	few	TRBJ1-3	TRBD1	CAWSSGQGAGNTIYF	TGTGCCTGGAGTTCAGGGCAGGGGGCTGGAAACACCATATATTTT
TRBV5-1	few	TRBJ1-1	-	CASSFGTNTEAFF	TGCGCCAGCAGCTTCGGGACGAACACTGAAGCTTTCTTT
TRBV2	-	TRBJ1-1	-	CASRGNMNTEAFF	TGTGCCAGCAGGGGCAACATGAACACTGAAGCTTTCTTT
TRBV19	-	TRBJ1-1	-	CASSIGASRNTEAFF	TGTGCCAGTAGTATAGGGGCAAGCCGGAACACTGAAGCTTTCTTT
TRBV5-6	-	TRBJ2-1	-	CASQLVGPYNEQFF	TGTGCCAGCCAGCTAGTCGGGCCCTACAATGAGCAGTTCTTC
TRBV27	-	TRBJ2-6	-	CASRGGSGANVLTF	TGTGCCAGCAGGGGGGGTTCTGGGGCCAACGTCCTGACTTTC
TRBV7-2	-	TRBJ1-5	-	CASSSLFVTAGNQPQHF	TGTGCCAGCAGCTCCCTTTTCGTTACAGCTGGCAATCAGCCCCAGCATTTT
TRBV9	-	TRBJ2-5	-	CASSPTWGETQYF	TGTGCCAGCAGCCCCACATGGGGGGAGACCCAGTACTTC
TRBV18	-	TRBJ1-2	-	CASSADRLGDYGYTF	TGTGCCAGCTCAGCAGACCGTCTTGGGGACTATGGCTACACCTTC
TRBV7-6	few	TRBJ1-6	-	CASSLGDRGGSPLHF	TGTGCCAGCAGCTTAGGGGACCGGGGTGGTTCACCCCTCCACTTT
TRBV5-6	few	TRBJ1-4	TRBD1	CASNRGQAGEKLFF	TGTGCCAGCAACAGGGGACAGGCGGGTGAAAAACTGTTTTTT
TRBV28	many	TRBJ2-7	TRBD2	CASSFSGLAAYEQYF	TGTGCCAGCAGTTTTTCGGGACTAGCAGCCTACGAGCAGTACTTC
TRBV30	-	TRBJ2-6	-	CAWRTSGANVLTF	TGTGCCTGGAGGACATCTGGGGCCAACGTCCTGACTTTC
TRBV11-2	-	TRBJ1-5	-	CASILGGVSQPQHF	TGTGCCAGCATCCTAGGCGGGGTCTCTCAGCCCCAGCATTTT
TRBV5-1	-	TRBJ2-2	TRBD1	CASSSSPDRMNTGELFF	TGCGCCAGCAGCTCATCTCCGGACAGGATGAACACCGGGGAGCTGTTTTTT
TRBV6-5	few	TRBJ2-7	-	CASNEGGEQYF	TGTGCCAGCAACGAGGGGGGCGAGCAGTACTTC
TRBV27	few	TRBJ2-3	-	CASSFSSTDTQYF	TGTGCCAGCAGTTTTTCCAGCACAGATACGCAGTATTTT
TRBV5-1	many	TRBJ2-7	-	CASSVTDSYEQYF	TGCGCCAGCAGCGTGACGGATTCCTACGAGCAGTACTTC
TRBV28	-	TRBJ2-5	-	CASSLRPAQETQYF	TGTGCCAGCAGTTTACGACCCGCCCAAGAGACCCAGTACTTC